This TCR beta chain was obtained from a study of OX40 agonist ivuxolimab in advanced cancers. Whole-study context: Ivuxolimab, which is an agonistic anti-OX40 (CD134) antibody, was administered to the patients. General observations from the study: With doses of 0.1 to 3.0 mg/kg, CD4+ and CD8+ blood T cells had undergone clonal expansion by week 6.

Germline CDR1 is LNHDA and CDR2 is SQIVND (reference sequence). This CDR3 contains 14 residues. V was shortened by 9 bases and J by 2 bases, with 16 bases between the two germline ends. The assay was immunoSEQ multiplex PCR, and TCRdb's table has in-frame clones only and misses some. The sample holds 51,000 or so clones, approximately 91% seen once. Concerning this clone: Its antigen is unknown.

The clonotype comes from an adult with an advanced solid tumor such as melanoma, head and neck, liver or kidney cancer. The source material was CD4+ or CD8+ T cells sorted from blood, sampled in a trial of the OX40 agonist ivuxolimab. This chain uses TRBV19 with TRBJ1-2, with D possibly matching TRBD1 (5 bases). This CDR3 reads CASRNWGNNYGYTF. The CDR3 bases are TGTGCCAGCAGAAACTGGGGGAACAACTATGGCTACACCTTC. The full variable domain, rest sourced from reference TRBV19 and TRBJ1-2, is DGGITQSPKYLFRKEGQNVTLSCEQNLNHDAMYWYRQDPGQGLRLIYYSQIVNDFQKGDIAEGYSVSREKKESFPLTVTSAQKNPTAFYLCASRNWGNNYGYTFGSGTRLTVV.